The subject of this entry is one T cell receptor beta chain. The antigen remains unidentified. An end of the junction differs from the germline gene, which may be a read error. The sample comes from a study of Tregs in tolerant kidney transplant recipients. Overall study findings and caveats: Few patients were studied, so findings need validation in larger groups. For some patients, primers changed over time, blocking nucleotide-level comparison. Biological reproducibility was not directly addressed, but technical replication error appeared minimal.

Measured with immunoSEQ multiplex PCR; TCRdb has only the in-frame clones, and not every one. The table includes about 94,000 clones, 80% to 95% detected once. The CDR3 is made up of 11 amino acids. Germline CDR1 and CDR2: SGHTA and FQGNSA. Unstimulated Tregs (CD4+CD25+CD127-) and CD4+CD25- non-Tregs were sorted from PBMCs. The input for sequencing was CD4+ T cells from blood, taken before the transplant. The V call is TRBV7-2, the J call TRBJ2-4, with D perhaps TRBD1 (5 bases). This clonotype originated in a human donor who received a combined kidney and bone marrow transplant. The CDR3 region has the DNA TGTGCCAGCAGCTTGACCGGACATAAAAACTTC. Its translation: CASSLTGHKNF.